These 11 T cell receptor beta chains were all obtained from the same sample, sequenced in a study of T cell responses to AZD1222 COVID-19 vaccine. Sequencing was performed with immunoSEQ multiplex PCR; in TCRdb, only in-frame clones are kept and a portion is missing. This table holds about 120,000 clones, about nine tenths found once. The input for sequencing was peripheral blood, taken 28 days after the second AZD1222 dose. Receptor source: an adult who received the AZD1222 COVID-19 vaccine.

This chain links TRBV5-1 with TRBJ1-1; TRBD1 is a possible D gene (5 bases). With 4 bases removed from V and 4 bases from J, the gap between germline ends came to 11 bases. This CDR3 is 13 amino acids long. Per the germline V gene, CDR1 is SGHRS and CDR2 is YFSETQ. The CDR3 region is CASSEGTGTEAFF. CDR3 sequence (DNA): TGCGCCAGCAGCGAGGGGACGGGCACTGAAGCTTTCTTT.

The chain is built from TRBV29-1 and TRBJ2-3; tentative D call: TRBD2 (7 bases). CDR3 size: 11 residues. Per the germline V gene, CDR1 is SQVTM and CDR2 is ANQGSEA. V was cut by 3 bases and J by 11 bases, with 12 bases left in between. This CDR3 reads CSVEGGALQYF. The CDR3 DNA is TGCAGCGTTGAGGGGGGGGCCTTGCAGTATTTT.

This chain links TRBV7-2 with TRBJ1-1, with 7 bases matching TRBD1. Germline CDR1 and CDR2: SGHTA and FQGNSA. The CDR3 contains 14 residues. V lost 5 bases to trimming and J lost 4 bases; unmatched junction nucleotides: 7. This chain's CDR3 is CASSVRNRGTEAFF. The CDR3 coding sequence is TGTGCCAGCAGCGTCCGCAACAGGGGCACTGAAGCTTTCTTT.

This clone was detected once. The chain carries TRBV28 and TRBJ1-2; possible D gene TRBD1, 5 bases. V lost 5 bases and J 4 bases, leaving 17 bases between the germline ends. CDR3 length: 15 amino acids. Germline values: CDR1 MDHEN, CDR2 SYDVKM. The CDR3 spells CASSRPSTAGYGYTF. For the CDR3, the DNA is TGTGCCAGCAGTCGCCCCTCGACAGCCGGCTATGGCTACACCTTC.

V and J are TRBV12-3 or TRBV12-4 and TRBJ1-2, with D perhaps matching TRBD1 (5 bases). The CDR3 totals 13 residues. Deletions cut 2 bases from V and 7 bases from J, with 11 bases between. The CDR3: CASSLWGASGYTF. The CDR3 nucleotides are TGTGCCAGCAGTTTATGGGGCGCGAGTGGCTACACCTTC.

As concerns this clone: Other nucleotide sequences in the sample specify the same CDR3. The chain has TRBV7-2 and TRBJ1-1, with D uncertain. Between the trimmed V and J ends, which lost 1 base and 2 bases, there was a span of 5 bases. Germline CDR1 reads SGHTA; CDR2 reads FQGNSA. This CDR3 contains 13 residues. The CDR3 nucleotides read TGTGCCAGCAGCTTAGGTTACAACACTGAAGCTTTCTTT. Amino acid sequence: CASSLGYNTEAFF.

This clone appeared a few times. The rearrangement uses TRBV18 and TRBJ1-1, with a tentative D call TRBD1 (5 bases). Trimming removed 6 bases at V and 4 bases at J, with 15 bases between. CDR3 length equals 14 residues. The germline V gene has CDR1 KGHSH and CDR2 LQKENI. Here the CDR3 reads CASSRTSQGTEAFF. In DNA form, the CDR3 reads TGTGCCAGCTCGCGGACATCCCAAGGCACTGAAGCTTTCTTT. The full variable domain, in which reference TRBV18 and TRBJ1-1 provide the parts outside the CDR3, is NAGVMQNPRHLVRRRGQEARLRCSPMKGHSHVYWYRQLPEEGLKFMVYLQKENIIDESGMPKERFSAEFPKEGPSILRIQQVVRGDSAAYFCASSRTSQGTEAFFGQGTRLTVV.

The V call is TRBV6-2 or TRBV6-3, the J call TRBJ2-5, with D possibly TRBD2 on 6 matching bases. The V end was cut by 2 bases, the J end by 5 bases, with 15 bases between. The V gene's germline CDR1 is MNHEY and CDR2 SVGEGT. The CDR3 is made up of 15 amino acids. The CDR3, as DNA: TGTGCCAGCAGTTACACCCCTAGCGCTTCGGAGACCCAGTACTTC. Its protein is CASSYTPSASETQYF.

The chain couples TRBV5-4 to TRBJ1-2, with 9 bases matching TRBD1. Germline CDR1 SGHNT, CDR2 YYREEE (reference sequence). The CDR3 covers 16 residues. V lost 1 base, J lost 4 bases, and 8 bases stayed unmatched. CDR3 sequence: CASSLYPGQGGYGYTF. The CDR3 coding sequence is TGTGCCAGCAGCTTGTATCCGGGACAGGGAGGCTATGGCTACACCTTC.

The rearrangement links TRBV6-5 to TRBJ2-1; TRBD1 matches at 10 bases. The CDR3 covers 15 residues. V dropped 3 bases and J dropped 5; count of bases not matched to a gene: 4. The V gene's germline CDR1 is MNHEY and CDR2 SVGAGI. CDR3 in amino acids: CASSYRGQGNNEQFF. The CDR3 bases are TGTGCCAGCAGTTATAGGGGACAGGGGAACAATGAGCAGTTCTTC.

The chain has TRBV4-2 and TRBJ1-1; D remains unclear. The length of the CDR3 is 13 residues. Trimming stripped 8 bases from V and 0 bases from J, with 10 bases between. CDR1 LGHNA and CDR2 YNFKEQ come from the germline V gene. The DNA for the CDR3 is TGTGCCAGCGGAATCGATATGAACACTGAAGCTTTCTTT. It encodes CASGIDMNTEAFF.